The sequence of this T cell receptor (beta chain) was determined in a study of blood T cell repertoires in COVID-19. Profiled with immunoSEQ multiplex PCR; TCRdb holds only in-frame clones, not every one. In the table there are roughly 350,000 clones, under 95% of which are singletons. This clone appeared once. This CDR3 is built from 13 residues. The rearrangement joins TRBV12-2 to TRBJ2-5; no DNA check was done on the table's D call, TRBD2. TRBV12-2 is classified as a pseudogene. Sequencing used peripheral blood. This receptor was taken from a woman between 18 and 30 years old who had recovered from COVID-19. CDR3 residues: CASRLGLRGTQYF. The CDR3, as DNA: TGTGCAAGTCGCTTAGGATTGCGAGGGACCCAGTACTTC.